The clone carrying this T cell receptor beta chain was seen a few times. The source of the sample is a study of ipilimumab plus nivolumab after autologous stem cell transplantation. The assay was immunoSEQ multiplex PCR, and TCRdb's table has in-frame clones only and misses some. The data contain about 15,000 clones, approximately 71% of them singletons. Starting 14 to 28 days after autologous transplant, ipilimumab 1 mg/kg was given. The CDR3 is made up of 15 amino acids. Germline V gene lookup returns CDR1 LGHNA and CDR2 YNFKEQ. Trimming took 5 bases from V and 3 from J; bases not matched to a gene: 5.

This TCR came from a male donor with diffuse large B-cell lymphoma. Source: PBMCs, taken in a trial of ipilimumab plus nivolumab as post-transplant consolidation. The chain uses TRBV4-2 and TRBJ1-2; 11 positions match TRBD1. The CDR3 DNA sequence: TGTGCCAGCAGCGGGACAGGGGGTTCGGACTATGGCTACACCTTC. Amino acids: CASSGTGGSDYGYTF.